These 29 T cell receptor beta chains were sequenced from one sample in a study of blood T cells in healthy people across ages. PCR was performed a second time for roughly 7 to 11 cycles using a sample-barcoded 5' primer and a J-beta primer mix. MiXCR was run by TCRdb on the 5' RACE reads, yielding one entry per CDR3 protein. This sample has 780,000 or so distinct CDR3 sequences, with roughly 50% found just once. The sample taken for sequencing was blood. These receptors were obtained from a man in his forties or fifties in good health.

This chain links TRBV7-2 with TRBJ2-1; D is undetermined. Deletions cut 3 bases from V and 5 bases from J, with 11 bases between. This CDR3 is built from 14 residues. CDR1 is SGHTA, CDR2 FQGNSA, per germline. The CDR3 DNA reads TGTGCCAGCAGCTTGTCCCTTCCCAACAATGAGCAGTTCTTC. Translating gives CASSLSLPNNEQFF.

This chain connects TRBV7-3 to TRBJ2-1; 7 nucleotides match TRBD1. Germline V gives CDR1 SGHTA, CDR2 FQGTGA. V lost 4 bases to trimming and J lost 5 bases; unmatched junction nucleotides: 5. CDR3 length: 14 amino acids. CDR3 loop: CASSWGDRDNEQFF. CDR3 nucleotide sequence: TGTGCCAGCAGCTGGGGCGACAGGGACAATGAGCAGTTCTTC.

This clonotype came up once. The rearrangement joins TRBV4-3 to TRBJ2-2, with D tentatively TRBD1 (6 bases). Germline V lookup: CDR1 LGHNA, CDR2 YSLEER. Trimming stripped 0 bases from V and 0 bases from J, with 11 bases between. CDR3 length: 17 amino acids. The CDR3 is CASSQDRSGANTGELFF. CDR3 nucleotide sequence: TGCGCCAGCAGCCAAGATCGGTCAGGGGCGAACACCGGGGAGCTGTTTTTT.

This clonotype was counted only a few times. Here the CDR3 reads CATSRGDSWDYEQYF. Written as DNA, the CDR3 is TGTGCCACCAGCAGAGGGGATAGCTGGGACTACGAGCAGTACTTC. The J gene is TRBJ2-7, the V gene TRBV15; D is unresolved. This CDR3 spans 15 amino acids. The germline CDR1 and CDR2 sequences are LNHNV and YYDKDF (reference sequence). Trimming pared 1 base from V and 3 bases from J, leaving 13 bases between.

V gene TRBV7-9 combines with J gene TRBJ1-2, with 10 bases fitting TRBD1. CDR3 length equals 14 residues. V was clipped by 5 bases and J by 4 bases; unmatched bases: 4. The germline V gene has CDR1 SEHNR and CDR2 FQNEAQ (reference sequence). The CDR3 sequence: CASSPDRGSYGYTF. As DNA, the CDR3 is TGTGCCAGCAGCCCGGACAGGGGGTCCTATGGCTACACCTTC.

The chain recombines TRBV7-9 with TRBJ1-2; D is unclear. The CDR3 has 13 residues. Trimming took off 3 bases at V and 1 base at J, with 6 bases between the two ends. Per the germline V gene, CDR1 is SEHNR and CDR2 is FQNEAQ (reference sequence). The CDR3 nucleotides read TGTGCCAGCAGCTTGAACAGTAACTATGGCTACACCTTC. Its translation: CASSLNSNYGYTF.

This chain links TRBV6-5 with TRBJ2-6; D may be TRBD2 (5 bases). CDR3 length equals 18 residues. V dropped 0 bases and J dropped 0 bases, with 12 bases sitting between them. Germline values: CDR1 MNHEY, CDR2 SVGAGI. The CDR3 sequence is CASSYSRVASSGANVLTF. The CDR3 DNA sequence: TGTGCCAGCAGTTACTCGAGGGTAGCCAGCTCTGGGGCCAACGTCCTGACTTTC.

In its sample, this clonotype was seen once. The gene calls are TRBV7-6 and TRBJ1-2; a weak D match, TRBD1 (6 bases). The CDR3 length is 16 residues. From germline, CDR1 is SGHVS and CDR2 FNYEAQ. Trimming removed 2 bases from V and 4 bases from J, with 17 bases in between. The CDR3: CASSLSQGSATYGYTF. For the CDR3, the DNA is TGTGCCAGCAGCTTATCACAGGGTTCGGCCACCTATGGCTACACCTTC.

J is TRBJ1-1 and V is TRBV6-5; 10 bases line up with TRBD1. The CDR3 is 12 residues long. With V trimmed by 10 bases and J by 3 bases, 2 bases remained unmatched. Per the germline V gene, CDR1 is MNHEY and CDR2 is SVGAGI. For the CDR3, the DNA is TGTGCCATCGGACAGGGGGACACTGAAGCTTTCTTT. Translated: CAIGQGDTEAFF.

The CDR3 reads CASSQDRGGLYEQYF. The CDR3 nucleotides read TGCGCCAGCAGCCAAGACAGGGGAGGACTCTACGAGCAGTACTTC. V gene TRBV4-1 combines with J gene TRBJ2-7; perhaps D is TRBD1 or TRBD2 (6 bases each). CDR3 length equals 15 residues. With 0 bases removed from V and 3 bases from J, the gap between germline ends came to 12 bases. The germline V gene has CDR1 MGHRA and CDR2 YSYEKL.

This clonotype showed up many times. The gene calls are TRBV7-2 and TRBJ2-1, with TRBD2 matching over 10 bases. Looked up from germline, CDR1 is SGHTA and CDR2 is FQGNSA. This CDR3 comprises 14 residues. The ends lost 7 bases at V and 12 bases at J; junction bases unmatched: 12. The CDR3 protein is CASTALAGSGGQFF. The CDR3 DNA is TGTGCCAGCACCGCACTAGCGGGGTCCGGGGGGCAGTTCTTC.

About this clonotype: The junction differs from germline at one of its ends, possibly a read error. This chain links TRBV30 with TRBJ1-2; D remains ambiguous. The CDR3 has 13 amino acids. The germline CDR1 and CDR2 sequences are GTSNPN and SVGIG (reference sequence). CDR3 in DNA: TGTGCCTGGACTCAGCGGACTCACTATGGCCACACCTTC. The encoded protein is CAWTQRTHYGHTF.

In its sample, this clonotype was seen once. This chain links TRBV6-4 with TRBJ1-5; 7 bases are a match to TRBD1. This CDR3 has 14 amino acids. Germline CDR1 is MRHNA and CDR2 is SNTAGT. Trimming at V came to 3 bases and at J to 5 bases, leaving 4 bases not matched to a gene. Here the CDR3 reads CASSEPGTDQPQHF. CDR3 DNA: TGTGCCAGCAGTGAGCCCGGGACAGATCAGCCCCAGCATTTT.

V and J are TRBV6-1 and TRBJ2-7, with D perhaps TRBD1 or TRBD2 (5 bases each). Trimming cost V 0 bases and J 9 bases, with 12 bases left between them. Germline V gives CDR1 MNHNS, CDR2 SASEGT. The CDR3 length is 13 residues. CDR3 bases: TGTGCCAGCAGTGAAGCGGGGAGACAGATGCAGTACTTC. As protein: CASSEAGRQMQYF.

There are a few counts of this clonotype. The V gene is TRBV7-2, the J gene TRBJ2-6; D gene unclear. The CDR3 loop spans 15 amino acids. The V gene lost 1 base and the J gene lost 0 bases, with 4 bases spanning the gap. The germline CDR1 and CDR2 sequences are SGHTA and FQGNSA. The DNA for the CDR3 is TGTGCCAGCAGCTTAGACCTCTCTGGGGCCAACGTCCTGACTTTC. This translates into CASSLDLSGANVLTF. Using reference TRBV7-2 and TRBJ2-6 for the parts outside the CDR3, the full variable domain is GAGVSQSPSNKVTEKGKDVELRCDPISGHTALYWYRQSLGQGLEFLIYFQGNSAPDKSGLPSDRFSAERTGGSVSTLTIQRTQQEDSAVYLCASSLDLSGANVLTFGAGSRLTVL.

Here the CDR3 reads CSARTDRNTEAFF. CDR3 in DNA: TGCAGTGCCCGGACAGACCGGAACACTGAAGCTTTCTTT. The J gene is TRBJ1-1, the V gene TRBV20-1; TRBD1 might be the D (6 bases). The CDR3 is made up of 13 amino acids. CDR1 is DFQATT and CDR2 is SNEGSKA in the germline V gene (reference sequence). V was pared by 6 bases and J by 1 base, with 12 bases between.

This chain uses TRBV15 with TRBJ1-5, with D possibly matching TRBD1 (6 bases). This CDR3 is 17 amino acids long. Trimming took 3 bases from V and 0 from J, leaving 15 bases between them. The germline V gene encodes CDR1 LNHNV and CDR2 YYDKDF (reference sequence). In DNA, the CDR3 is TGTGCCACCAGCAGGGCAGGGACAAAATATAGCAATCAGCCCCAGCATTTT. Its protein is CATSRAGTKYSNQPQHF. Supplemented by reference TRBV15 and TRBJ1-5, the full variable domain reads DAMVIQNPRYQVTQFGKPVTLSCSQTLNHNVMYWYQQKSSQAPKLLFHYYDKDFNNEADTPDNFQSRRPNTSFCFLDIRSPGLGDTAMYLCATSRAGTKYSNQPQHFGDGTRLSIL.

V and J are TRBV9 and TRBJ2-3; 11 positions agree with TRBD2. Trimming at V came to 4 bases and at J to 4 bases, leaving 5 bases not matched to a gene. Germline V lookup: CDR1 SGDLS, CDR2 YYNGEE. The CDR3 has 15 amino acids. The DNA of the CDR3 is TGTGCCAGCAGCTCATGGACTAGCGGGTCAGATACGCAGTATTTT. Encoded protein: CASSSWTSGSDTQYF.

The chain recombines TRBV20-1 with TRBJ1-2, with 7 bases identical to TRBD1. The V gene end was trimmed by 5 bases and the J gene end by 8 bases; junction bases not matched to a gene: 11. CDR3 length: 13 residues. Germline CDR1 and CDR2: DFQATT and SNEGSKA (reference sequence). The chain's CDR3 is CSAGLQGLLGYTF. CDR3 nucleotides: TGCAGTGCTGGATTACAGGGGTTATTGGGCTACACCTTC.

This clonotype occurred a few times. This rearrangement joins TRBV9 to TRBJ1-4; no clear D. V lost 0 bases and J 0 bases, leaving 9 bases between the germline ends. The V gene's germline CDR1 is SGDLS and CDR2 YYNGEE. The CDR3 contains 16 residues. The CDR3 DNA is TGTGCCAGCAGCGTAGCTATGCAGTCAACTAATGAAAAACTGTTTTTT. Its translation is CASSVAMQSTNEKLFF.

V usage is TRBV24-1 and J usage is TRBJ2-1, with a weak D call TRBD2 (6 bases). The CDR3 is 14 residues long. CDR1 and CDR2 from the germline V gene are KGHDR and SFDVKD. V lost 3 bases and J 3 bases, leaving 8 bases between the germline ends. The CDR3: CATSDPGLYNEQFF. CDR3 nucleotides: TGTGCCACCAGTGATCCGGGACTCTACAATGAGCAGTTCTTC.

This clonotype was observed a handful of times. The chain uses TRBV6-5 and TRBJ1-2; D is undetermined. The CDR3 sequence is 13 residues long. V was trimmed by 0 bases and J by 2 bases, leaving 4 bases between them. Germline assignment: CDR1 MNHEY and CDR2 SVGAGI. CDR3 in DNA: TGTGCCAGCAGTTACTCCGAAAACTATGGCTACACCTTC. Protein sequence: CASSYSENYGYTF.

The rearrangement uses TRBV29-1 and TRBJ1-2; 10 bases fit TRBD1. In germline, CDR1 is SQVTM, CDR2 ANQGSEA. This CDR3 comprises 12 residues. V lost 7 bases, J lost 8 bases, and 7 bases stayed unmatched. CDR3 DNA: TGCAGCGCGGCTCGGGGACAGGGGGGCTACACCTTC. The encoded protein is CSAARGQGGYTF.

The rearrangement uses TRBV5-6 and TRBJ2-1; 10 bases match TRBD1. V trimming: 2 bases; J trimming: 7 bases; junction bases outside the gene matches: 6. The CDR3 covers 15 residues. Germline CDR1 SGHDT, CDR2 YYEEEE. The CDR3 reads CASSLARDRGNEQFF. CDR3 bases: TGTGCCAGCAGCTTAGCCCGGGACAGGGGAAATGAGCAGTTCTTC.

The chain joins TRBV12-5 to TRBJ1-1, with TRBD1 as a possible D gene (6 bases). Trimming took 5 bases from V and 0 from J, leaving 10 bases between them. This CDR3 is built from 14 residues. Germline V lookup: CDR1 LGHNT, CDR2 FRNRAP. The CDR3 DNA is TGTGCTAGTGGTAACAGGGTATTGAACACTGAAGCTTTCTTT. Translated, it gives CASGNRVLNTEAFF.

This clonotype was recorded a few times. The J gene is TRBJ2-5, the V gene TRBV9, with a weak D call TRBD2 (7 bases). Germline CDR1 reads SGDLS; CDR2 reads YYNGEE. The CDR3 spans 16 residues. Trimming shortened V by 0 bases and J by 2 bases, and 14 bases separated the two germline ends. CDR3 coding DNA: TGTGCCAGCAGCGTAGGCGTCGGGGGGACACAAGAGACCCAGTACTTC. Amino acid sequence: CASSVGVGGTQETQYF.

This chain joins TRBV10-3 and TRBJ1-2; D is ambiguous. The CDR3 is made up of 13 amino acids. Trimming stripped 4 bases from V and 7 bases from J, with 13 bases between. In germline, CDR1 is ENHRY, CDR2 SYGVKD. The CDR3 region has the DNA TGTGCCATCAGTGCGAGAACAGATCGTGGCTACACCTTC. Residues: CAISARTDRGYTF.

The chain combines TRBV2 with TRBJ2-2, with 7 bases lining up with TRBD2. J gave up 6 bases and V 1 base, and 5 bases lay outside the gene matches. The CDR3 loop spans 15 amino acids. Germline V gene sequence: CDR1 SNHLY, CDR2 FYNNEI. CDR3 in DNA: TGTGCCAGCAGTGAAGATCGGACTAGTCCCGGGGAGCTGTTTTTT. Translating gives CASSEDRTSPGELFF. Together with reference TRBV2 and TRBJ2-2, the CDR3 gives the full variable domain: EPEVTQTPSHQVTQMGQEVILRCVPISNHLYFYWYRQILGQKVEFLVSFYNNEISEKSEIFDDQFSVERPDGSNFTLKIRSTKLEDSAMYFCASSEDRTSPGELFFGEGSRLTVL.

V and J are TRBV7-2 and TRBJ1-5; TRBD1 agrees at 7 bases. J was trimmed by 6 bases and V by 5 bases; bases with no gene match: 7. This CDR3 region has 14 residues. Germline CDR1 is SGHTA and CDR2 is FQGNSA. CDR3 region: CASSRQGSGQPQHF. The CDR3 bases are TGTGCCAGCAGCCGACAGGGATCGGGTCAGCCCCAGCATTTT.